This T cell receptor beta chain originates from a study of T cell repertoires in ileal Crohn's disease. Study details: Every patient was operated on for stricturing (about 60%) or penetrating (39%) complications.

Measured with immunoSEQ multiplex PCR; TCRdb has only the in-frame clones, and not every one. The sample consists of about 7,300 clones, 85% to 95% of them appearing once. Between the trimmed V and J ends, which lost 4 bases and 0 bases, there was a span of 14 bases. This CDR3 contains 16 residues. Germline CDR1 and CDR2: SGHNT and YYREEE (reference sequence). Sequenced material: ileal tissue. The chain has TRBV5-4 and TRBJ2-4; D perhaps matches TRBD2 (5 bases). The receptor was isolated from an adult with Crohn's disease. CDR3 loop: CASSPSSTLAKNIQYF. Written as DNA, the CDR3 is TGTGCCAGCAGCCCTAGCTCCACCTTAGCCAAAAACATTCAGTACTTC. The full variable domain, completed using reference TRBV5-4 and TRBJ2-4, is ETGVTQSPTHLIKTRGQQVTLRCSSQSGHNTVSWYQQALGQGPQFIFQYYREEENGRGNFPPRFSGLQFPNYSSELNVNALELDDSALYLCASSPSSTLAKNIQYFGAGTRLSVL.